Listed here is a single TCR beta chain. The antigen remains unidentified. The CDR3 has 16 amino acids. The ends were cut back, 5 bases at V and 4 bases at J, with 21 bases in the middle. Germline V CDR1 and CDR2: MNHEY, SMNVEV (reference sequence). These data come from a study of OX40 agonist ivuxolimab in advanced cancers. Turning to the study itself: Among those enrolled, mean age was roughly 55 years (range roughly 23 to 79) and over 70% were male. In three patients, partial responses were observed, one with hepatocellular carcinoma and two with cutaneous melanoma.

This table comes from immunoSEQ multiplex PCR, and its TCRdb copy is limited to in-frame clones, with some not included. The profile covers some 46,000 clones, with approximately 88% appearing a single time and more than 15% taken by the ten largest. Study outcomes and limitations: Dose levels from 0.1 to 3.0 mg/kg saw CD4+ and CD8+ blood T cells expand clonally by week 6.

The receptor comes from an adult with an advanced solid tumor such as melanoma, head and neck, liver or kidney cancer. This specimen was CD4+ or CD8+ T cells sorted from blood, taken in a trial of the OX40 agonist ivuxolimab. The chain links TRBV27 to TRBJ2-7; D is tentatively TRBD1 or TRBD2 (5 bases each). CDR3 region: CASSTHPGFGGYEQYV. The CDR3 DNA reads TGTGCCAGCAGTACCCACCCAGGGTTCGGCGGGTACGAGCAGTACGTC.